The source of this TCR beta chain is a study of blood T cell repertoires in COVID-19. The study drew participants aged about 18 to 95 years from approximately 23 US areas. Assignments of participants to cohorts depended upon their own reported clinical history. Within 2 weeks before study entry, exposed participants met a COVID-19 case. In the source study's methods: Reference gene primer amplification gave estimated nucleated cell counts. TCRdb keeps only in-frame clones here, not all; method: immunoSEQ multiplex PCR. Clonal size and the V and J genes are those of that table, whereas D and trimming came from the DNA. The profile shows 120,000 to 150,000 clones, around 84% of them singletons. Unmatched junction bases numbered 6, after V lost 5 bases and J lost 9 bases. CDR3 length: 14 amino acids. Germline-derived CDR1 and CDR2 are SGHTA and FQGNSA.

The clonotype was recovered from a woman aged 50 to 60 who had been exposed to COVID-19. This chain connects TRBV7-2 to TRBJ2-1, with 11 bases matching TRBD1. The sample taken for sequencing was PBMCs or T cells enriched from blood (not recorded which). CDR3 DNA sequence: TGTGCCAGCAGCCTGGGACAGGGGGGAGGTGAGCAGTTCTTC. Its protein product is CASSLGQGGGEQFF.